Listed below are T cell receptor beta chains from one sample, sequenced in a study of circulating tumor DNA in untreated peripheral T-cell lymphoma. The table came from immunoSEQ multiplex PCR; TCRdb's copy has only in-frame clones and leaves some out. The sample yields 7,000 or so clones, approximately 75% seen once. Sequencing input: tumor tissue. The origin of the receptors is a human donor with peripheral T-cell lymphoma. CDR3s include the opening cysteine and the closing phenylalanine or tryptophan. Each record gives: V gene, CDR3 protein.

>TRBV11-3
CASSPPPTRMNTEAFF
>TRBV6-8
CASTPASSYEQYF
>TRBV28
CASSSQGALTGSPLHF
>TRBV19
CASSIGSEDTQYF
>TRBV28
CASSQITGTVSYEQYF
>TRBV30
CAWSENYGYTF
>TRBV23-1
CASSPGQGRYEQYF
>TRBV10-2
CASSATGLGNSPLHF
>TRBV11-3
CASSSVIPSGLKGTEAFF
>TRBV28
CASSGTGLGEKLFF
>TRBV6-8
CASSPGTAATNEKLFF
>TRBV28
CASSLGTGHTGELFF
>TRBV6-8
CAIGVGSGKKETQYF
>TRBV11-3
CASSQSSSGGSTDTQYF
>TRBV19
CASSRDRVNYGYTF
>TRBV6-8
CASSRGQGGYGYTF
>TRBV12-5
CASVLRGGNNYNEQFF
>TRBV1
CASSQDADRHYGYTF
>TRBV5-1
CASGEMPATDTQYF
>TRBV7-6
CASSLSGLEQETQYF
>TRBV7-6
CASRYQTGENTEAFF
>TRBV30
CAWNRGLSYEQYF
>TRBV23-1
CASSRGLAGGSTDTQYF